These T cell receptor beta chains were read from a single sample in a study of CD8+ T cells in alopecia areata. The method was immunoSEQ multiplex PCR; TCRdb's version includes in-frame clones alone and lacks a portion of them. The repertoire consists of about 190,000 clones, with roughly three fifths occurring once and the leading ten covering approximately 0.7%. Material: CD4+ T cells sorted from blood, obtained at week 4, from a patient treated with tofacitinib. The source of these receptors is a human donor with alopecia areata. CDR3s include the opening cysteine and the closing phenylalanine or tryptophan. Each record gives: CDR3 length, J gene, V gene, CDR3 protein.

13	TRBJ2-1	TRBV7-2	CASSLDREAEQFF
11	TRBJ1-2	TRBV18	CASSPGDGYTF
14	TRBJ2-1	TRBV2	CASEAGTLYNEQFF
14	TRBJ1-4	TRBV29-1	CSVEDRRLGEKLFF
12	TRBJ2-5	TRBV18	CASSPRGETQYF
14	TRBJ2-7	TRBV4-3	CASSHGQGSYEQYF
15	TRBJ2-5	TRBV2	CASRATSGIGETQYF
14	TRBJ2-2	TRBV5-1	CASSFGGGTGELFF
13	TRBJ1-2	TRBV11-2	CASSPTQQYGYTF
16	TRBJ2-5	TRBV27	CASRRSAGQGFETQYF
13	TRBJ2-3	TRBV25-1	CASKGQIVDTQYF
15	TRBJ2-1	TRBV7-2	CASSRVAGTNNEQFF
17	TRBJ2-5	TRBV5-1	CASSLGPGPRGEETQYF
14	TRBJ2-1	TRBV29-1	CSGLSTSGYNEQFF
13	TRBJ2-4	TRBV2	CASSGTSGDIQYF
15	TRBJ2-7	TRBV2	CASSEQGSAAYEQYF
15	TRBJ2-1	TRBV9	CASSVSESSYNEQFF
11	TRBJ2-1	TRBV7-2	CASSPDNEQFF
14	TRBJ1-1	TRBV5-4	CASSLDRGGTEAFF
15	TRBJ2-1	TRBV18	CASRPGAGGPREQFF
13	TRBJ1-5	TRBV7-2	CASSLGIDQPQHF
14	TRBJ2-3	TRBV7-9	CASSLTTNTDTQYF
15	TRBJ2-7	TRBV7-8	CASSLSPSGPYEQYF
15	TRBJ2-7	TRBV4-1	CASSQERQGLGEQYF